This TCR beta chain originates from a study of Graves' ophthalmopathy and Graves' hyperthyroidism. Study details: Being free of ophthalmopathy for 18 months of follow-up defined stable hyperthyroidism.

RNA transcripts served as template for amplifying TCR beta CDR3 sequences. The library came from an HTBI-primed first-round RT-PCR and a second-round multiplex PCR. TCRdb reprocessed the multiplex PCR reads with MiXCR, giving one entry per CDR3 protein. Of 450,000 to 600,000 distinct CDR3 sequences in the sample, approximately 35% were seen once. Clinicians diagnosed using symptoms, serum thyroxine, TRAb, thyroid ultrasound and orbital computed tomography. General study points: The authors also found most expanded thyroid clonotypes above 0.001 frequency in blood.

The germline CDR1 and CDR2 sequences are SQVTM and ANQGSEA. CDR3 size: 14 residues. As to this clonotype: Its specificity is unknown. Sequence at one end of the junction differs from germline and may be a read error.

The TCR comes from an adult man with Graves' hyperthyroidism. The sample taken for sequencing was peripheral blood or thyroid tissue (not recorded which). The chain couples TRBV29-1 to TRBJ1-4, with a weak D call TRBD1 (6 bases). Here the CDR3 DNA reads TGCAGCGTTTCGACCGGTACAGGGTCCGAAAAGCTGTTTTTT. Its translation is CSVSTGTGSEKLFF.